This TCR beta chain derives from a study of cytomegalovirus exposure and HLA in healthy donors. Study details: Researchers previously reported finding more than 100 million unique TCR beta sequences from about 179 million T cells. Study conclusions and caveats: Later analysis associated a missense DCLRE1C variant with TCR beta V- and J-gene trimming. Diagnosis of cytomegalovirus status made by the classifier reportedly showed high specificity and sensitivity.

The germline V gene encodes CDR1 SGHRS and CDR2 YFSETQ. V dropped 0 bases and J dropped 8 bases, with 17 bases sitting between them. The CDR3 covers 15 residues. Both 60 Vbeta primers and 13 Jbeta primers went into the PCR. Assay used: immunoSEQ multiplex PCR; TCRdb lists only in-frame clones, some missing. This table holds 200,000 or so clones, around 87% found once. This clone was counted only a few times. Antigen unknown. The clonotype originates from a man aged 30-40 years in good health and CMV-seronegative. The sequencing input was PBMCs. The chain recombines TRBV5-1 with TRBJ1-2; D not resolved. CDR3 sequence: CASSLGAGRAPGYTF. The CDR3 bases are TGCGCCAGCAGCTTGGGGGCCGGGAGGGCCCCCGGCTACACCTTC.